Listed below are T cell receptor beta chains from one sample, sequenced in a study of blood T cell repertoires in COVID-19. The table came from immunoSEQ multiplex PCR; TCRdb's copy has only in-frame clones and leaves some out. The top ten clones hold 10% of a sample with roughly 230,000 clones, 80% to 90% of them seen once. The sample consisted of peripheral blood. The receptors here all came from a woman of 80 years or more with COVID-19, enrolled during active disease. The CDR3 runs from the conserved cysteine through the conserved F or W. The D gene is left open where the match is weak. Clone sizes are given selectively: once, few, many, or a class where the clone is expanded.

clone size	D gene	CDR3 length	J gene	V gene	CDR3 DNA	CDR3 protein
few	-	12	TRBJ1-1	TRBV28	TGTGCCAGCCTAGCTCGGAACACTGAAGCTTTCTTT	CASLARNTEAFF
-	-	15	TRBJ1-1	TRBV5-1	TGCGCCAGCAGCTTCGGGGGTTCGGGGATCACTGAAGCTTTCTTT	CASSFGGSGITEAFF
-	TRBD1	15	TRBJ1-3	TRBV18	TGTGCCAGCTCACCAGGACAGGGGGCTGGAAACACCATATATTTT	CASSPGQGAGNTIYF
-	-	12	TRBJ2-4	TRBV12-3/TRBV12-4	TGTGCCAGCACAAAGTCGGGGATTACTCAGTACTTC	CASTKSGITQYF
-	TRBD1	15	TRBJ1-4	TRBV9	TGTGCCAGCAGCGTTTTACAGGGGTCTAATGAAAAACTGTTTTTT	CASSVLQGSNEKLFF
-	TRBD2	16	TRBJ2-1	TRBV6-5	TGTGCCAGCAGTTACTCGAATAGCGGGGGGGTGGATGAGCAGTTCTTC	CASSYSNSGGVDEQFF
-	TRBD2	16	TRBJ2-2	TRBV7-2	TGTGCCAGCAGCTTATACGGGGGGGTTGTCACCGGGGAGCTGTTTTTT	CASSLYGGVVTGELFF
-	-	14	TRBJ1-5	TRBV11-2	TGTGCCAGCAGCTTAGAGGGCACCTCCACGCCCCAGCATTTT	CASSLEGTSTPQHF
-	-	13	TRBJ1-2	TRBV5-1	TGCGCCAGCAGCTCGACAACTAACTATGGCTACACCTTC	CASSSTTNYGYTF
-	TRBD1	15	TRBJ2-1	TRBV3-1/TRBV3-2	TGTGCCAGCAGCCCCCGGGACAGGGGATACAATGAGCAGTTCTTC	CASSPRDRGYNEQFF
-	-	19	TRBJ1-3	TRBV10-3	TGTGCCATCAGTGCGTTACAGGGTGTATTCCAATCTAAGGGAAACACCATATATTTT	CAISALQGVFQSKGNTIYF
-	TRBD1	13	TRBJ1-5	TRBV18	TGTGCCAGCTCCCACGACAGGGAACAGCCCCAGCATTTT	CASSHDREQPQHF
-	-	11	TRBJ1-4	TRBV20-1	TGCAGTGCTAGGTTTCGGAGAGAACTGTTTTTT	CSARFRRELFF
once	TRBD2	21	TRBJ2-5	TRBV6-2/TRBV6-3	TGTGCCAGCAGTTACTCGACGGGACAGATCTATGGCCTAGCGGGGGGAGAGACCCAGTACTTC	CASSYSTGQIYGLAGGETQYF
few	-	14	TRBJ2-3	TRBV11-2	TGTGCCAGCAGCTTCAGACAGAGCACAGATACGCAGTATTTT	CASSFRQSTDTQYF
-	-	12	TRBJ2-3	TRBV28	TGTGCCAGCAGTTTAATGCGGGATACGCAGTATTTT	CASSLMRDTQYF
-	-	12	TRBJ2-5	TRBV28	TGTGCCAGCAAGGCGGGGATGGAGACCCAGTACTTC	CASKAGMETQYF
-	-	17	TRBJ1-2	TRBV19	TGTGCCAGTAGTATCCGGACACCGAGCTGGACAGCCCATGGCTACACCTTC	CASSIRTPSWTAHGYTF
-	-	16	TRBJ1-2	TRBV5-4	TGTGCCAGCAGCTTGGGGGGTGGACTGGCTAACTATGGTTACACCTTC	CASSLGGGLANYGYTF
few	-	16	TRBJ1-3	TRBV5-6	TGTGCCAGCAGCTTAAAGTGGGGGCGGCCTGGAAACACCATATATTTT	CASSLKWGRPGNTIYF
-	-	14	TRBJ1-2	TRBV28	TGTGCCAGCAGCCACCCCAAGGGGGTCTATGGCTACACCTTC	CASSHPKGVYGYTF
once	TRBD2	14	TRBJ2-3	TRBV19	TGTGCCACTGGACTAGCGGATCGTACAGATACGCAGTATTTT	CATGLADRTDTQYF
few	TRBD1	16	TRBJ2-1	TRBV10-1	TGCGCCAGCAGTACAGGGACAGCGAGCTCCTACAATGAGCAGTTCTTC	CASSTGTASSYNEQFF
-	TRBD1	14	TRBJ2-7	TRBV3-1/TRBV3-2	TGTGCCAGCAGCCCATGGGACAGGGGCGGGGAGCAGTACTTC	CASSPWDRGGEQYF
-	TRBD1	15	TRBJ1-1	TRBV14	TGTGCCAGCAGCCAATACAGGGGCCTGAACACTGAAGCTTTCTTT	CASSQYRGLNTEAFF
few	-	15	TRBJ2-3	TRBV2	TGTGCCAGCAGGAGAGCGGTTACCGACACAGATACGCAGTATTTT	CASRRAVTDTDTQYF
-	TRBD1	15	TRBJ1-1	TRBV6-5	TGTGCCAGCAGTTCCGGGACAGGGCCGAACACTGAAGCTTTCTTT	CASSSGTGPNTEAFF
-	TRBD1	15	TRBJ1-5	TRBV2	TGTGCCAGCAGTGAAAGGGGACAGGGGGGCCAGCCCCAGCATTTT	CASSERGQGGQPQHF
-	-	13	TRBJ1-1	TRBV7-2	TGTGCCAGCAGCTTAGCGGGGGGGCCTGAAGCTTTCTTT	CASSLAGGPEAFF
-	-	12	TRBJ1-1	TRBV7-2	TGTGCCAGCAGCTTAGGAATGGGCATGGCTTTCTTT	CASSLGMGMAFF
-	-	14	TRBJ2-3	TRBV2	TGTGCCAGCACCAACCGCCGGGGATCCGATACGCAGTATTTT	CASTNRRGSDTQYF
once	TRBD1	15	TRBJ2-1	TRBV27	TGTGCCAGCAGTTTAGGGACAGGGGAGACCAATGAGCAGTTCTTC	CASSLGTGETNEQFF
-	TRBD2	16	TRBJ2-1	TRBV11-2	TGTGCCAGCATCCTTCGGGAGGAAAGATCCTACAATGAGCAGTTCTTC	CASILREERSYNEQFF
-	TRBD1	14	TRBJ1-5	TRBV5-1	TGCGCCAGCAGCTCGGGACAGGAGGGGGTTTCCCAGCATTTT	CASSSGQEGVSQHF
-	-	14	TRBJ1-6	TRBV28	TGTGCCAGCCTCACGCCACAGGGCCCTTCGCCCCTCCACTTT	CASLTPQGPSPLHF
once	TRBD1	14	TRBJ2-1	TRBV7-2	TGTGCCAGCAGCAGCTCCGGACAGGGTAGTGTGCAGTTCTTC	CASSSSGQGSVQFF
-	-	11	TRBJ1-1	TRBV20-1	TGCAGTGCTCTCCGACTGGAGGTAGCTTTCTTT	CSALRLEVAFF
-	-	15	TRBJ1-4	TRBV21-1	TGTGCCAGCAGCAAAGCTGGACAGGGGAATGAAAAACTGTTTTTT	CASSKAGQGNEKLFF
once	-	14	TRBJ2-2	TRBV5-4	TGTGCCAGCAGCTTGTGGGGTCGGGACGGGGAGCTGTTTTTT	CASSLWGRDGELFF
-	-	13	TRBJ1-2	TRBV6-4	TGTGCCAGCAGCGCGACGGGGGGTAGTGGCTACACCTTC	CASSATGGSGYTF
-	-	10	TRBJ2-1	TRBV20-1	TGCAGTGCTAGGAACCAGGTGCAATTCTTC	CSARNQVQFF
-	-	11	TRBJ1-2	TRBV12-3/TRBV12-4	TGTGCCAGCAGTCGAGGCCGCGAATACACCTTC	CASSRGREYTF
-	TRBD1	14	TRBJ2-7	TRBV28	TGTGCCAGCAGGGTTAGACAGGGAACCTACGAGCAGTACTTC	CASRVRQGTYEQYF
-	-	18	TRBJ2-2	TRBV7-9	TGTGCCAGCAGCCCTACTGCTAAGACAGGTCTGAACACCGGGGAGCTGTTTTTT	CASSPTAKTGLNTGELFF
-	-	15	TRBJ1-5	TRBV19	TGTGCCAGTAGTATATTGGCAGGGGCAAATCAGCCCCAGCATTTT	CASSILAGANQPQHF
-	TRBD2	16	TRBJ2-3	TRBV19	TGTGCCAGTAGTATAGGACTAGCGGGGGGGTCAGATACGCAGTATTTT	CASSIGLAGGSDTQYF
-	TRBD1	15	TRBJ1-6	TRBV7-2	TGTGCCAGCAGCTTAGCAGGACAGGGTACCTCACCCCTCCACTTT	CASSLAGQGTSPLHF
-	TRBD1	14	TRBJ2-7	TRBV3-1/TRBV3-2	TGTGCCAGCAGCCAGGACAGGGGGCAGGCCGAGCAGTACTTC	CASSQDRGQAEQYF
-	TRBD1	14	TRBJ1-1	TRBV7-9	TGTGCCAGCAGCTCCCCGGACAGGGCCGGTCAAGCTTTCTTT	CASSSPDRAGQAFF
-	TRBD2	16	TRBJ2-3	TRBV24-1	TGTGCCACCAGTGACGCGGGACTAGCGGGGACAGATACGCAGTATTTT	CATSDAGLAGTDTQYF
-	TRBD2	16	TRBJ2-5	TRBV7-8	TGTGCCAGCAGCTTCGGACTAGCGGGGGGGGAAGAGACCCAGTACTTC	CASSFGLAGGEETQYF
-	-	14	TRBJ1-2	TRBV5-1	TGCGCCAGCAGCTTCGAATGGGAGGGAAATGGCTACACCTTC	CASSFEWEGNGYTF
-	-	15	TRBJ2-3	TRBV2	TGTGCCAGCACCACTTCGGGGGTTGGCACAGATACGCAGTATTTT	CASTTSGVGTDTQYF
-	TRBD2	15	TRBJ2-1	TRBV11-2	TGTGCCAGCAGCTTATCTAGCGGGGGTTGGAATGAGCAGTTCTTC	CASSLSSGGWNEQFF
-	TRBD1	14	TRBJ1-1	TRBV5-1	TGCGCCAGCAGCCCGACAGGGCTGGTATTAGGGGCTTTCTTT	CASSPTGLVLGAFF
-	TRBD1	13	TRBJ1-6	TRBV19	TGTGCCAGTAGTCCAAGACAGGGTTCACCCCTCCACTTT	CASSPRQGSPLHF
-	TRBD2	17	TRBJ2-5	TRBV18	TGTGCCAGCTCATCAGAGACCGGGACTAGCGGGGGGAAGACCCAGTACTTC	CASSSETGTSGGKTQYF
-	-	15	TRBJ1-4	TRBV5-1	TGCGCCAGCAGCCCAGGGTCGACTGGTAATGAAAAACTGTTTTTT	CASSPGSTGNEKLFF
-	-	12	TRBJ2-3	TRBV12-3/TRBV12-4	TGTGCCAGCAGTACCGACAGCCCTAGGCAGTATTTT	CASSTDSPRQYF